The subject of this entry is one TCR beta chain. Seattle enrolled patients during active infection and tracked them longitudinally. TCRdb's copy holds only in-frame clones and misses some; the assay was immunoSEQ multiplex PCR. The table includes 150,000 to 200,000 clones, around 83% detected once. The sample belongs to a study of blood T cell repertoires in COVID-19. About the research overall: The United States, Italy and Spain provided the acute and convalescent COVID-19 samples. Sample material is recorded as cDNA or gDNA derived from T cells, B-cell-depleted T cells, or PBMCs.

Per germline, CDR1 LGHNA and CDR2 YSLEER. V lost 6 bases and J lost 0, with 12 bases in between. This CDR3 contains 15 residues. The sequenced sample consisted of peripheral blood. The TCR comes from a woman in her sixties or seventies with COVID-19, enrolled during active disease. V usage is TRBV4-3 and J usage is TRBJ2-1; D is possibly TRBD2 (5 bases). As DNA, the CDR3 is TGCGCCAGCAGTCGGCGGGTAGCCTCCTACAATGAGCAGTTCTTC. It yields the protein CASSRRVASYNEQFF.